This paragraph covers one TCR beta chain sequence. With 5 bases removed from V and 0 bases from J, the gap between germline ends came to 14 bases. In germline, CDR1 is SEHNR, CDR2 FQNEAQ (reference sequence). This CDR3 comprises 16 residues. The data belong to a study of shared T cell receptors in the human thymus. Measured with immunoSEQ multiplex PCR; TCRdb has only the in-frame clones, and not every one. The sample shows approximately 400,000 clones, about 95% of them seen only once. The sequenced material came from thymocytes. The receptor's source is a human donor. The chain links TRBV7-9 to TRBJ2-1, with D hard to call. The CDR3 region has the DNA TGTGCCAGCAGCCTAGAGCGCGTAAGCTCCTACAATGAGCAGTTCTTC. As protein: CASSLERVSSYNEQFF.